Detailed here is one T cell receptor (beta chain). Germline CDR1 SGHTA, CDR2 FQGNSA. Trimming cost V 4 bases and J 1 base, with 9 bases left between them. The length of the CDR3 is 14 residues. Within the library, unique molecular identifiers were attached to each individual cDNA molecule. TCRdb re-called the RACE reads through MiXCR, storing one row per CDR3 protein. The sample has over 95,000 distinct CDR3 sequences; around an eighth are singletons. Time point in this sample: patch test 1, 2 weeks after DPC sensitization. Treatment in this sample: therapeutic diphenylcyclopropenone sensitization with weekly scalp DPC. This entry comes from a study of human T cells and chemical hapten exposure. Overall study: Sensitization involved placing 2% DPC onto an approximately 2 cm by approximately 2 cm region of upper inner arm skin. From small differences in pooled library volume came most of the variation in per-sample TCR yields.

Specimen: whole blood, collected in connection with sensitization to the hapten diphenylcyclopropenone (DPC). The genes are TRBV7-2 and TRBJ2-3; tentatively, D is TRBD2 (5 bases). The source of this sequence is a woman aged 35 to 49 with alopecia areata. Some clones in this sample may be carry-over from other donors' samples. The CDR3 loop reads CASSWSGGTDTQYF. CDR3 coding DNA: TGTGCCAGCAGCTGGAGCGGAGGCACAGATACGCAGTATTTT.